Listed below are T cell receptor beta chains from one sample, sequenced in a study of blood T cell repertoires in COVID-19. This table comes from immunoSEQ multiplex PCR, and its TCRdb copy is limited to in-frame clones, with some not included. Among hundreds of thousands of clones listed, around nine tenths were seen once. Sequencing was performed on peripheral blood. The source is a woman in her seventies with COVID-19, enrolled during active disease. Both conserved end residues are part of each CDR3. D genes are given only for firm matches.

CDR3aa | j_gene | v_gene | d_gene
CASFAMNTEAFF | TRBJ1-1 | TRBV18 | -
CASSDKAGQRRYEQYF | TRBJ2-7 | TRBV25-1 | -
CAISAEGQPQHF | TRBJ1-5 | TRBV10-3 | -
CASRTSDTFNYGYTF | TRBJ1-2 | TRBV2 | -
CASSFSVLATNEKLFF | TRBJ1-4 | TRBV5-1 | -
CASTVAGGRAETQYF | TRBJ2-5 | TRBV7-2 | TRBD2
CASSISGQPSYEQYF | TRBJ2-7 | TRBV19 | TRBD1
CAISDGSSPLHF | TRBJ1-6 | TRBV10-3 | -
CSARDQILYTF | TRBJ1-2 | TRBV20-1 | -
CSVVRGDRSSEQFF | TRBJ2-1 | TRBV29-1 | TRBD1
CASILGGSNTEAFF | TRBJ1-1 | TRBV25-1 | TRBD1
CATSDPTGVQPQHF | TRBJ1-5 | TRBV24-1 | TRBD1
CASSLMQGSNTGELFF | TRBJ2-2 | TRBV7-2 | -
CASSPGGEGYGYTF | TRBJ1-2 | TRBV5-1 | -
CASSLDFGGTNTEAFF | TRBJ1-1 | TRBV13 | -
CASSQDSRATRELNEQFF | TRBJ2-1 | TRBV4-3 | -
CASSQGTGAEAFF | TRBJ1-1 | TRBV18 | TRBD1
CASSPRLAGGAYEQYF | TRBJ2-7 | TRBV18 | TRBD2
CASSFRYEQYF | TRBJ2-7 | TRBV7-9 | -
CASSLAGADPYEQYF | TRBJ2-7 | TRBV7-2 | -
CAWSTSATSYNEQFF | TRBJ2-1 | TRBV30 | TRBD2
CASSQDLGASGLTDTQYF | TRBJ2-3 | TRBV3-1/TRBV3-2 | TRBD2
CASSPTMDSTTEAFF | TRBJ1-1 | TRBV18 | -
CASSLVGGSYEQYF | TRBJ2-7 | TRBV7-2 | -
CASSRLAGTEQYF | TRBJ2-7 | TRBV6-5 | TRBD2
CASSPSGRGQPQHF | TRBJ1-5 | TRBV3-1/TRBV3-2 | -
CASSSRRSNSPLHF | TRBJ1-6 | TRBV7-2 | -
CASSPPIGQGETQYF | TRBJ2-5 | TRBV18 | TRBD1
CASSRHQLAGGPDNEQFF | TRBJ2-1 | TRBV14 | TRBD2
CASSLSGSPNSGANVLTF | TRBJ2-6 | TRBV23-1 | -
CASSDEFGAANTIYF | TRBJ1-3 | TRBV9 | -
CASSLPLAGHNEQFF | TRBJ2-1 | TRBV27 | TRBD2
CASSQDAGRDYSNQPQHF | TRBJ1-5 | TRBV4-1 | -
CATSRGQGSQPQHF | TRBJ1-5 | TRBV24-1 | TRBD1
CASSTGRTGTSIGGQPQHF | TRBJ1-5 | TRBV19 | -
CASGTQSGGSNQPQHF | TRBJ1-5 | TRBV28 | -
CASSLSHRGDYGYTF | TRBJ1-2 | TRBV5-6 | TRBD1
CASSIRDMNTEAFF | TRBJ1-1 | TRBV19 | -
CASSPASGGANNEQFF | TRBJ2-1 | TRBV18 | TRBD2
CASSFGLEAFF | TRBJ1-1 | TRBV11-2 | -
CAWSGDWGRAEAFF | TRBJ1-1 | TRBV30 | -
CAIRKAGENTEAFF | TRBJ1-1 | TRBV10-3 | -
CAWSVIRTSAGAGVPQHF | TRBJ1-5 | TRBV30 | -
CASSYSGLAGGGEQFF | TRBJ2-1 | TRBV6-2/TRBV6-3 | TRBD2
CASSSEGSYQPQHF | TRBJ1-5 | TRBV6-5 | -
CASSQQGSDTQYF | TRBJ2-3 | TRBV5-1 | -
CASSPGDYEQYF | TRBJ2-7 | TRBV6-2/TRBV6-3 | -
CASGTTNEQYF | TRBJ2-7 | TRBV2 | -
CASSVSGARETQYF | TRBJ2-5 | TRBV5-1 | -
CASSYGQGIGNTIYF | TRBJ1-3 | TRBV6-6 | -
CASSPIGAGGEAFF | TRBJ1-1 | TRBV18 | TRBD1
CATSDGGVANYGYTF | TRBJ1-2 | TRBV24-1 | -